Shown below are 27 T cell receptor beta chains from a single sample sequenced in a study of siplizumab effects on memory and regulatory T cells. Sequencing used immunoSEQ multiplex PCR; TCRdb keeps in-frame clones, though not all of them. Altogether about 100,000 clones are present, roughly 93% being singletons, with the ten largest covering approximately 1.5%. The sample comprised non-Treg CD4+ T cells sorted from blood. The receptors originated from a human donor in good health.

V is TRBV7-3 and J is TRBJ2-7; either TRBD1 or TRBD2 may supply D (6 bases each). The V end lost 4 bases, the J end lost 6 bases, and 25 bases lay between the germline ends. The germline V gene encodes CDR1 SGHTA and CDR2 FQGTGA. There are 17 residues in the CDR3. The CDR3 sequence is CASSSVGPELGGSEQYF. The CDR3 nucleotides are TGTGCCAGCAGCTCTGTCGGACCAGAACTAGGGGGGAGCGAGCAGTACTTC.

The J gene is TRBJ1-1, the V gene TRBV30; a possible D gene is TRBD1 (5 bases). The CDR3 has 15 residues. V was shortened by 2 bases and J by 4 bases, with 17 bases between the two germline ends. Germline loops: CDR1 GTSNPN, CDR2 SVGIG (reference sequence). CDR3 sequence reads: CAWSLSGGGGTEAFF. As DNA, the CDR3 is TGTGCCTGGAGTCTCTCGGGGGGGGGAGGCACTGAAGCTTTCTTT.

The J gene is TRBJ2-7, the V gene TRBV18, with TRBD1 matching over 7 bases. The V gene end was trimmed by 0 bases and the J gene end by 6 bases; junction bases not matched to a gene: 8. The CDR3 sequence is 15 residues long. CDR1 is KGHSH, CDR2 LQKENI, per germline. The CDR3 sequence: CASSPPSTGIGEQYF. CDR3 bases: TGTGCCAGCTCACCACCGTCGACAGGGATCGGCGAGCAGTACTTC.

This rearrangement joins TRBV9 to TRBJ2-7, with TRBD2 matching over 14 bases. Germline V gene sequence: CDR1 SGDLS, CDR2 YYNGEE. With V trimmed by 2 bases and J by 6 bases, 1 base remained unmatched. The CDR3 runs to 14 residues. CDR3 residues: CASSVGTSGGEQYF. The CDR3 nucleotides read TGTGCCAGCAGCGTTGGGACTAGCGGGGGCGAGCAGTACTTC.

This clone was detected once. J is TRBJ2-5 and V is TRBV19; tentatively, D is TRBD1 (5 bases). The germline gives CDR1 LNHDA, CDR2 SQIVND (reference sequence). This CDR3 has 12 residues. The CDR3, as DNA: TGTGCGACAGATCAGGGTGGAGAGACCCAGTACTTC. Translated, it gives CATDQGGETQYF.

J is TRBJ2-7 and V is TRBV2; TRBD1 might be the D (5 bases). The CDR3 runs 15 residues. The germline gives CDR1 SNHLY, CDR2 FYNNEI. V lost 7 bases, J lost 5 bases, and 21 bases lay in between. In nucleotides, the CDR3 is TGTGCCAGCAATTTCAGGGCGCTGGCCACTAACGAGCAGTACTTC. Protein: CASNFRALATNEQYF.

The rearrangement links TRBV6-6 to TRBJ1-2; TRBD1 matches at 8 bases. This CDR3 contains 15 residues. Germline V lookup: CDR1 MNHNY, CDR2 SVGAGI (reference sequence). With 6 bases clipped from V and 7 bases from J, the junction kept 13 bases outside the gene matches. CDR3 DNA: TGTGCCAGCAGAAAGCAGTCCCAGGGGGCGCTTGGCTACACCTTC. This gives the protein CASRKQSQGALGYTF.

The chain couples TRBV2 to TRBJ2-5; 7 bases are shared with TRBD1. With V trimmed by 11 bases and J by 3 bases, 9 bases remained unmatched. Germline CDR1 is SNHLY and CDR2 is FYNNEI. This CDR3 has 13 amino acids. CDR3 protein: CAGGPTGEETQYF. DNA for the CDR3: TGTGCCGGAGGACCTACAGGGGAAGAGACCCAGTACTTC. Complete variable domain (other parts from reference TRBV2 and TRBJ2-5): EPEVTQTPSHQVTQMGQEVILRCVPISNHLYFYWYRQILGQKVEFLVSFYNNEISEKSEIFDDQFSVERPDGSNFTLKIRSTKLEDSAMYFCAGGPTGEETQYFGPGTRLLVL.

This clone has only one observation. The chain employs TRBV27 and TRBJ2-2; 7 nucleotides line up with TRBD1. V gave up 1 base and J gave up 0 bases; unmatched junction bases: 2. Germline lookup yields CDR1 MNHEY and CDR2 SMNVEV (reference sequence). This CDR3 comprises 16 residues. For the CDR3, the DNA is TGTGCCAGCAGTTTATTCGGGACAGCGAACACCGGGGAGCTGTTTTTT. It specifies CASSLFGTANTGELFF.

The V gene is TRBV6-6, the J gene TRBJ2-7; no clear D gene. The germline V gene encodes CDR1 MNHNY and CDR2 SVGAGI (reference sequence). V lost 6 bases to trimming and J lost 5 bases, with 17 bases between them. CDR3 size: 14 residues. This CDR3 is CASRGLRLPNEQYF. The DNA for the CDR3 is TGTGCCAGCAGGGGGTTGAGACTCCCAAACGAGCAGTACTTC.

The rearrangement uses TRBV28 and TRBJ1-1; D perhaps matches TRBD1 (6 bases). CDR1 is MDHEN and CDR2 is SYDVKM in the germline V gene. The CDR3 is 15 residues long. The V end lost 0 bases, the J end lost 6 bases, and 14 bases lay between the germline ends. Here the CDR3 reads CASSLWAGWGPEAFF. CDR3 nucleotide sequence: TGTGCCAGCAGTTTATGGGCGGGGTGGGGGCCTGAAGCTTTCTTT.

This clone was seen once. V is TRBV19 and J is TRBJ1-2; 8 bases align to TRBD1. This CDR3 spans 14 amino acids. Unmatched junction bases numbered 4, after V lost 6 bases and J lost 1 base. Germline assignment: CDR1 LNHDA and CDR2 SQIVND (reference sequence). CDR3 sequence reads: CASRQQGGNYGYTF. CDR3 nucleotides: TGTGCCAGTAGGCAACAGGGGGGTAACTATGGCTACACCTTC.

The chain carries TRBV11-2 and TRBJ2-1, with D hard to call. Germline V gene data show CDR1 as SGHAT and CDR2 as FQNNGV. Trimming stripped 1 base from V and 1 base from J, with 8 bases between. The CDR3 totals 15 residues. CDR3 in amino acids: CASSLARSSYNEQFF. CDR3 DNA sequence: TGTGCCAGCAGCTTAGCCCGGAGTTCCTACAATGAGCAGTTCTTC. The complete variable domain, with remaining parts taken from reference TRBV11-2 and TRBJ2-1, reads EAGVAQSPRYKIIEKRQSVAFWCNPISGHATLYWYQQILGQGPKLLIQFQNNGVVDDSQLPKDRFSAERLKGVDSTLKIQPAKLEDSAVYLCASSLARSSYNEQFFGPGTRLTVL.

This chain connects TRBV4-1 to TRBJ1-5; D not resolved. V was trimmed by 0 bases and J by 0 bases, leaving 6 bases between them. Germline V gene data show CDR1 as MGHRA and CDR2 as YSYEKL. There are 15 residues in the CDR3. CDR3 DNA sequence: TGCGCCAGCAGCCAAGATCTTCGTAGCAATCAGCCCCAGCATTTT. Translated: CASSQDLRSNQPQHF.

The genes are TRBV6-5 and TRBJ1-4; D unclear. Between the trimmed V and J ends, which lost 6 bases and 0 bases, there was a span of 11 bases. There are 15 residues in the CDR3. Germline V gene sequence: CDR1 MNHEY, CDR2 SVGAGI. The CDR3, as DNA: TGTGCCAGCAGCGATTCCCAAGCAACTAATGAAAAACTGTTTTTT. This translates into CASSDSQATNEKLFF.

This chain uses TRBV5-4 with TRBJ2-5; D could derive from TRBD1 or TRBD2 (5 bases each). Between the trimmed V and J ends, which lost 0 bases and 5 bases, there was a span of 17 bases. The CDR3 covers 16 residues. Germline assignment: CDR1 SGHNT and CDR2 YYREEE (reference sequence). In DNA form, the CDR3 reads TGTGCCAGCAGCTTGGCAGGGACCACGAGTAGCGAGACCCAGTACTTC. This translates into CASSLAGTTSSETQYF.

Points on this clone: A read error may produce the germline difference seen at one junction end. This sequence joins TRBV7-7 and TRBJ2-3; no clear D gene. Germline CDR1 SSHAT, CDR2 FNYEAQ (reference sequence). CDR3 size: 15 residues. The CDR3 loop reads CASSLGLGHTDTQYF. The CDR3, as DNA: TGTGCTAGCAGCTTAGGCTTGGGCCACACAGATACGCAGTATTTT.

The chain has TRBV9 and TRBJ2-1; 7 nucleotides agree with TRBD2. The CDR3 contains 16 residues. Germline lookup yields CDR1 SGDLS and CDR2 YYNGEE. With V trimmed by 3 bases and J by 0 bases, 6 bases remained unmatched. CDR3 residues: CASSATLAASYNEQFF. DNA for the CDR3: TGTGCCAGCAGCGCAACTCTAGCGGCCTCCTACAATGAGCAGTTCTTC.

The chain links TRBV18 to TRBJ1-5; no clear D. Germline V gives CDR1 KGHSH, CDR2 LQKENI. Between the trimmed V and J ends, which lost 4 bases and 5 bases, there was a span of 12 bases. The CDR3 is 14 amino acids. The CDR3 bases are TGTGCCAGCTCACTCGGCATCGCCGATCAGCCCCAGCATTTT. Translation gives CASSLGIADQPQHF.

The rearrangement joins TRBV27 to TRBJ2-1; 9 nucleotides line up with TRBD2. Per the germline V gene, CDR1 is MNHEY and CDR2 is SMNVEV (reference sequence). The V and J ends lost 3 bases and 5 bases, in that order; junction bases with no gene match: 5. This CDR3 is 15 amino acids long. This chain's CDR3 is CASSFVLAGNNEQFF. CDR3 coding DNA: TGTGCCAGCAGTTTTGTCCTAGCGGGAAACAATGAGCAGTTCTTC.

The V call is TRBV7-3, the J call TRBJ2-3; 7 nucleotides match TRBD1. The CDR3 is 18 amino acids. Trimming cost V 0 bases and J 7 bases; bases outside gene matches: 16. Looked up from germline, CDR1 is SGHTA and CDR2 is FQGTGA. Here the CDR3 reads CASSLTSSAGGSFHTQYF. The CDR3 DNA is TGTGCCAGCAGCTTAACTTCGAGTGCAGGGGGAAGCTTCCATACGCAGTATTTT.

This chain uses TRBV7-9 with TRBJ2-3; 12 nucleotides match TRBD2. V shed 3 bases and J 5 bases; nucleotides not matched to a gene: 6. The germline gives CDR1 SEHNR, CDR2 FQNEAQ (reference sequence). The CDR3 has 16 residues. The CDR3 sequence: CASSFASGRVGDTQYF. The CDR3 DNA follows: TGTGCCAGCAGCTTCGCTAGCGGGAGGGTTGGAGATACGCAGTATTTT.

The V gene is TRBV5-1, the J gene TRBJ2-3; 11 bases line up with TRBD2. V was clipped by 5 bases and J by 1 base; unmatched bases: 3. CDR3 length: 15 amino acids. Per germline, CDR1 SGHRS and CDR2 YFSETQ. CDR3 amino acids: CASRQTSGGTDTQYF. CDR3 nucleotides: TGCGCCAGCAGGCAGACTAGCGGGGGCACAGATACGCAGTATTTT.

The gene calls are TRBV9 and TRBJ2-1; D is unresolved. CDR1 and CDR2 from the germline V gene are SGDLS and YYNGEE. The CDR3 runs 14 residues. Deletions cut 0 bases from V and 4 bases from J, with 8 bases between. Written as DNA, the CDR3 is TGTGCCAGCAGCGTAGCCGCGGCGTACAATGAGCAGTTCTTC. This codes for CASSVAAAYNEQFF.

The chain recombines TRBV5-1 with TRBJ2-7, with 10 bases fitting TRBD2. The J segment lost 4 bases and the V segment lost 0 bases, leaving 4 bases of the junction unmatched. Germline V gives CDR1 SGHRS, CDR2 YFSETQ. The CDR3 totals 15 residues. CDR3 residues: CASSLGTSGIYEQYF. The CDR3 nucleotides read TGCGCCAGCAGCTTGGGAACTAGCGGGATATACGAGCAGTACTTC.

This sequence joins TRBV5-1 and TRBJ2-2; D uncertain. The length of the CDR3 is 16 residues. Trimming stripped 0 bases from V and 4 bases from J, with 13 bases between. Germline V gives CDR1 SGHRS, CDR2 YFSETQ. The DNA for the CDR3 is TGCGCCAGCAGCTTGGTAAACTACTTAGTCACCGGGGAGCTGTTTTTT. Its translation: CASSLVNYLVTGELFF.

The chain uses TRBV18 and TRBJ2-2, with D possibly TRBD2 on 6 matching bases. This CDR3 comprises 17 residues. Between the trimmed V and J ends, which lost 3 bases and 0 bases, there was a span of 14 bases. The germline V gene encodes CDR1 KGHSH and CDR2 LQKENI. The DNA of the CDR3 is TGTGCCAGCTCACCCACTGGGGGAGGATCGAACACCGGGGAGCTGTTTTTT. Translation: CASSPTGGGSNTGELFF.